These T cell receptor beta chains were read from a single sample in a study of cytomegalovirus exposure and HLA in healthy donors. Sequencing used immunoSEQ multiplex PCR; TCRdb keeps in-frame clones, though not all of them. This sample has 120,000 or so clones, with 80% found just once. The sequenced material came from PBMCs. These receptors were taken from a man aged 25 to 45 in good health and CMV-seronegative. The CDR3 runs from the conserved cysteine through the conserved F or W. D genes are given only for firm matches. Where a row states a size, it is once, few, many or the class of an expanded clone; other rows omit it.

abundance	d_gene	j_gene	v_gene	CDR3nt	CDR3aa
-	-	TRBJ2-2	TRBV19	TGTGCCAGTAGTATATATGGCCGTGCGGGGAACACCGGGGAGCTGTTTTTT	CASSIYGRAGNTGELFF
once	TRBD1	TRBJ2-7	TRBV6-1	TGTGCCAGCAGTGCCACAGGGGGCAAGTACGAGCAGTACTTC	CASSATGGKYEQYF
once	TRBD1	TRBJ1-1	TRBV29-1	TGCAGCGCCGCCCCCACAGGGGGCACTGAAGCTTTCTTT	CSAAPTGGTEAFF
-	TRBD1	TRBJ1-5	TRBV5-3	TGTGCCAGAAGCTTGCGGGACAGGATTTATAGCAATCAGCCCCAGCATTTT	CARSLRDRIYSNQPQHF
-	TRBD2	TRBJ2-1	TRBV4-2	TGTGCCAGCAGCCCCTGGACTAGCGGGAGTCAGGGTGAGCAGTTCTTC	CASSPWTSGSQGEQFF
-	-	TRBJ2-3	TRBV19	TGTGCCAGTAGTATGTGGACAGCAGCGGATACGCAGTATTTT	CASSMWTAADTQYF
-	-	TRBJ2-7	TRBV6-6	TGTGCCAGCAGAATCCGATCGGGGTACGAGCAGTACTTC	CASRIRSGYEQYF
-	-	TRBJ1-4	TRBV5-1	TGCGCCAGCAGCTTGGCCGGGGGAACTAATGAAAAACTGTTTTTT	CASSLAGGTNEKLFF
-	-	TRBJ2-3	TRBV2	TGTGCCAGCAGGAATCGGGCAGATACGCAGTATTTT	CASRNRADTQYF
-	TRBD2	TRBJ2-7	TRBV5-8	TGTGCCAGCAGCTTGGATAGCGGGAGCTGGATTGTGTACGAGCAGTACTTC	CASSLDSGSWIVYEQYF
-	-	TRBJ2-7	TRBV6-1	TGTGCCAGCAGTGAGGCAGGGTCATACGAGCAGTACTTC	CASSEAGSYEQYF